This T cell receptor beta chain was captured in a study of siplizumab effects on memory and regulatory T cells. Findings of the study overall: Memory T cells appeared less diverse than naive cells, which seemed to contribute substantially to alloresponse. Naive-or-memory phenotypes were unassignable for roughly 75-97% of proliferating CD4+ or CD8+ clones. Siplizumab gave mappable alloreactive CD4+ clones an average Treg-derived fraction of about 70%, against around 27% in controls.

For every sample, about 10^5 TCR templates were assayed. The repertoire was sequenced with immunoSEQ multiplex PCR; TCRdb's copy has only in-frame clones and lacks some. The sample has roughly 110,000 clones; over 85% are singletons. The V and J ends lost 4 bases and 0 bases, in that order; junction bases with no gene match: 19. Germline assignment: CDR1 LNHDA and CDR2 SQIVND (reference sequence). The CDR3 runs to 21 residues. Of note for this clone: The antigen is undetermined.

J is TRBJ2-4 and V is TRBV19; TRBD1 aligns across 9 bases. The sequence was collected from a human donor in good health. What was sequenced was non-Treg CD4+ T cells sorted from blood. The CDR3, as DNA: TGTGCCAGTAGTAAGTCTGGACAGGGGTCCGTACAGACCCTAGCCAAAAACATTCAGTACTTC. The encoded protein is CASSKSGQGSVQTLAKNIQYF.